Shown below are 21 T cell receptor beta chains from a single sample sequenced in a study of T-cell memory formation after mild COVID-19 (dated by TCRdb to about 2021). The method behind the library was 5' RACE. Data came from an Illumina NovaSeq 6000. TCRdb trimmed public reads at Q25 via fastp, called clones via MiXCR and kept in-frame beta chains. All rows with the same CDR3 protein become a single entry with the most common DNA and genes. This sample has about 600,000 distinct CDR3 sequences in its table, and roughly 22% of those were observed once. The ten largest clones add up to about 8.7% of the sample. Sequencing input: PBMCs or a T cell subset sorted from them (not recorded which). These receptors came from an adult woman who had mild COVID-19 (a few samples of this study predate the infection). The sample titles of this study are shuffled in the database, so cell type and time point are left out; the donor was told from shared clones.

This sequence joins TRBV12-3 or TRBV12-4 and TRBJ1-1; D gene ambiguous. This CDR3 comprises 12 residues. V lost 6 bases and J lost 4, with 9 bases in between. CDR3 nucleotides: TGTGCCAGCAGCTCATATCTCACTGAAGCTTTCTTT. This gives the protein CASSSYLTEAFF.

This chain links TRBV12-3 or TRBV12-4 with TRBJ2-7; D may be TRBD2 (5 bases). V was trimmed by 9 bases and J by 7 bases, leaving 19 bases between them. The CDR3 is 13 residues long. CDR3 sequence: CASSVHAAGEQYF. CDR3 bases: TGTGCCAGTAGCGTCCATGCAGCTGGTGAGCAGTACTTC.

This clonotype showed up just a few times. The chain employs TRBV7-9 and TRBJ1-5; 8 bases are a match to TRBD1. Per germline, CDR1 SEHNR and CDR2 FQNEAQ (reference sequence). The CDR3 contains 14 residues. V gave up 6 bases and J gave up 7 bases; unmatched junction bases: 8. CDR3 nucleotide sequence: TGTGCCAGCAGTGTCGGACAGGGACGGCAGCCCCAGCATTTT. Amino acid sequence: CASSVGQGRQPQHF.

The V gene is TRBV28, the J gene TRBJ1-6, with 7 bases lining up with TRBD1. The CDR3 totals 14 residues. Looked up from germline, CDR1 is MDHEN and CDR2 is SYDVKM. V trimming: 7 bases; J trimming: 6 bases; junction bases outside the gene matches: 6. The CDR3: CASMGQPANSPLHF. For the CDR3, the DNA is TGTGCCAGCATGGGACAGCCCGCTAATTCACCCCTCCACTTT. Complete variable domain (other parts from reference TRBV28 and TRBJ1-6): DVKVTQSSRYLVKRTGEKVFLECVQDMDHENMFWYRQDPGLGLRLIYFSYDVKMKEKGDIPEGYSVSREKKERFSLILESASTNQTSMYLCASMGQPANSPLHFGNGTRLTVT.

This clonotype showed up many times. The J gene is TRBJ2-1, the V gene TRBV4-1; the match to TRBD2 covers 9 bases. Germline V gives CDR1 MGHRA, CDR2 YSYEKL. This CDR3 contains 15 residues. J gave up 7 bases and V 3 bases, and 7 bases lay outside the gene matches. CDR3: CASSHIAGDGNEQFF. CDR3 DNA sequence: TGCGCCAGCAGCCATATAGCGGGAGATGGGAATGAGCAGTTCTTC.

The chain links TRBV7-8 to TRBJ2-5; TRBD2 is a possible D gene (6 bases). CDR1 SGHVS and CDR2 FQNEAQ come from the germline V gene. This CDR3 region has 15 residues. The V end was cut by 5 bases, the J end by 1 base, with 14 bases between. This CDR3 is CASSKGGIPQETQYF. The CDR3 DNA sequence: TGTGCCAGCAGCAAAGGAGGGATCCCCCAAGAGACCCAGTACTTC. Using reference TRBV7-8 and TRBJ2-5 for the parts outside the CDR3, the full variable domain is GAGVSQSPRYKVAKRGQDVALRCDPISGHVSLFWYQQALGQGPEFLTYFQNEAQLDKSGLPSDRFFAERPEGSVSTLKIQRTQQEDSAVYLCASSKGGIPQETQYFGPGTRLLVL.

This chain uses TRBV6-5 with TRBJ2-7; unclear D gene. Trimming shortened V by 6 bases and J by 0 bases, and 18 bases separated the two germline ends. Germline V gene data show CDR1 as MNHEY and CDR2 as SVGAGI. The CDR3 has 16 amino acids. The CDR3 sequence is CASSRHKGSDSYEQYF. CDR3 in DNA: TGTGCCAGCAGCCGTCATAAAGGTTCTGACTCCTACGAGCAGTACTTC.

This clonotype turned up a few times. This chain uses TRBV29-1 with TRBJ2-7; TRBD1 might be the D (7 bases). CDR1 and CDR2 (germline): SQVTM, ANQGSEA. Deletions cut 5 bases from V and 5 bases from J, with 13 bases between. This CDR3 comprises 12 residues. CDR3 loop: CSVSEGAHEQYF. The CDR3 DNA sequence: TGCAGCGTTTCGGAGGGGGCCCACGAGCAGTACTTC.

This clonotype was observed a few times. This rearrangement joins TRBV6-5 to TRBJ2-6; 10 bases fit TRBD1. V gave up 6 bases and J gave up 0 bases; unmatched junction bases: 5. This CDR3 contains 17 residues. Looked up from germline, CDR1 is MNHEY and CDR2 is SVGAGI. The CDR3 coding sequence is TGTGCCAGCAGCGCAGACAGGGGGCTCTCTGGGGCCAACGTCCTGACTTTC. The encoded protein is CASSADRGLSGANVLTF.

This clonotype was detected a few times. The chain carries TRBV9 and TRBJ2-4; D might be TRBD1 (6 bases). Trimming took off 0 bases at V and 8 bases at J, with 12 bases between the two ends. Germline CDR1 SGDLS, CDR2 YYNGEE. This CDR3 has 14 amino acids. CDR3 DNA: TGTGCCAGCAGCGTAGAGGGCAGGGGAGACATTCAGTACTTC. Translated: CASSVEGRGDIQYF.

This rearrangement joins TRBV20-1 to TRBJ1-5; 8 nucleotides line up with TRBD1. The junction had 7 bases not matched to a gene; V was cut back by 5 bases and J by 4 bases. The CDR3 contains 14 residues. The V gene's germline CDR1 is DFQATT and CDR2 SNEGSKA (reference sequence). Written as DNA, the CDR3 is TGCAGTGCTCCTGACAGGGGCCCTAATCAGCCCCAGCATTTT. This codes for CSAPDRGPNQPQHF.

This clonotype has only a few counts. The chain carries TRBV20-1 and TRBJ2-7; the D gene is possibly TRBD1 (6 bases). CDR1 is DFQATT, CDR2 SNEGSKA, per germline (reference sequence). CDR3 size: 15 residues. The V end lost 0 bases, the J end lost 3 bases, and 15 bases lay between the germline ends. DNA of the CDR3: TGCAGTGCTAGAGATCGGGTTGGGACACTCTACGAGCAGTACTTC. It codes for CSARDRVGTLYEQYF.

This clonotype occurred a few times. The rearrangement joins TRBV4-2 to TRBJ2-3; D may match TRBD1 or TRBD2 (5 bases each). The CDR3 runs to 15 residues. Germline V CDR1 and CDR2: LGHNA, YNFKEQ. The V and J ends lost 4 bases and 3 bases respectively, with 14 bases between them. The CDR3 DNA reads as TGTGCCAGCAGCCCCCGGGACCCCGGGACAGATACGCAGTATTTT. The encoded protein is CASSPRDPGTDTQYF.

This clonotype appeared a few times. This chain uses TRBV7-2 with TRBJ2-7, with 7 bases matching TRBD2. The CDR3 loop spans 15 amino acids. V trimming: 1 base; J trimming: 3 bases; junction bases outside the gene matches: 6. CDR1 and CDR2 (germline): SGHTA, FQGNSA. Here the CDR3 DNA reads TGTGCCAGCAGCTTAGGGGCTAGCGGAGTCTACGAGCAGTACTTC. Residues: CASSLGASGVYEQYF.

This clonotype came up a few times. The rearrangement joins TRBV20-1 to TRBJ2-1; no clear D. This CDR3 is 11 amino acids long. Germline loops: CDR1 DFQATT, CDR2 SNEGSKA (reference sequence). The V gene lost 5 bases and the J gene lost 9 bases, with 11 bases spanning the gap. The CDR3 loop reads CSAQSGIEQFF. The CDR3 bases are TGCAGTGCTCAAAGTGGTATTGAGCAGTTCTTC.

This rearrangement joins TRBV6-2 or TRBV6-3 to TRBJ2-2; 9 bases are shared with TRBD2. With 8 bases clipped from V and 4 bases from J, the junction kept 11 bases outside the gene matches. There are 16 residues in the CDR3. Germline CDR1 MNHEY, CDR2 SVGEGT. This chain's CDR3 is CASLSGSGVGTGELFF. The CDR3 DNA follows: TGTGCCAGCCTTAGCGGGAGTGGCGTCGGCACCGGGGAGCTGTTTTTT.

The CDR3 here is CASSWDRVHTEAFF. DNA for the CDR3: TGTGCCAGCAGCTGGGACAGGGTGCACACTGAAGCTTTCTTT. The rearrangement links TRBV5-4 to TRBJ1-1, with TRBD1 matching 9 bases. The CDR3 covers 14 residues. J lost 3 bases, V lost 3 bases, and 3 bases had no gene match. Looked up from germline, CDR1 is SGHNT and CDR2 is YYREEE (reference sequence).

This clonotype was seen more than once but under ten times. The V gene is TRBV7-6, the J gene TRBJ2-2; D is possibly TRBD1 (6 bases). Trimming removed 1 base from V and 0 bases from J, with 12 bases in between. This CDR3 is built from 17 residues. Looked up from germline, CDR1 is SGHVS and CDR2 is FNYEAQ. The CDR3 loop reads CASSLVGAGPNTGELFF. The CDR3 nucleotides are TGTGCCAGCAGCTTAGTGGGGGCCGGACCGAACACCGGGGAGCTGTTTTTT. Based on the CDR3 plus reference TRBV7-6 and TRBJ2-2, the full variable domain is GAGVSQSPRYKVTKRGQDVALRCDPISGHVSLYWYRQALGQGPEFLTYFNYEAQQDKSGLPNDRFSAERPEGSISTLTIQRTEQRDSAMYRCASSLVGAGPNTGELFFGEGSRLTVL.

This clonotype was counted many times. This chain links TRBV2 with TRBJ2-2; D remains ambiguous. Germline V gives CDR1 SNHLY, CDR2 FYNNEI. CDR3 length: 15 amino acids. The V and J ends lost 6 bases and 6 bases respectively, with 17 bases between them. Here the CDR3 reads CASRIDTLGSGELFF. The CDR3 DNA sequence: TGTGCCAGCAGGATCGACACGCTTGGTTCCGGGGAGCTGTTTTTT.

The V call is TRBV5-1, the J call TRBJ2-7; 7 bases are shared with TRBD1. The CDR3 sequence is 13 residues long. Germline CDR1 and CDR2: SGHRS and YFSETQ. V gave up 8 bases and J gave up 3 bases; unmatched junction bases: 8. The CDR3 bases are TGCGCCAGTAGAGGGACAGTAGACTACGAGCAGTACTTC. The encoded protein is CASRGTVDYEQYF.

V usage is TRBV4-3 and J usage is TRBJ1-2; TRBD1 is a possible D gene (6 bases). V lost 0 bases, J lost 4 bases, and 24 bases lay in between. The V gene's germline CDR1 is LGHNA and CDR2 YSLEER. The CDR3 has 19 residues. Here the CDR3 reads CASSQDDGRGVVVGYGYTF. The CDR3 DNA follows: TGCGCCAGCAGCCAAGATGACGGCAGGGGCGTGGTGGTCGGCTATGGCTACACCTTC.